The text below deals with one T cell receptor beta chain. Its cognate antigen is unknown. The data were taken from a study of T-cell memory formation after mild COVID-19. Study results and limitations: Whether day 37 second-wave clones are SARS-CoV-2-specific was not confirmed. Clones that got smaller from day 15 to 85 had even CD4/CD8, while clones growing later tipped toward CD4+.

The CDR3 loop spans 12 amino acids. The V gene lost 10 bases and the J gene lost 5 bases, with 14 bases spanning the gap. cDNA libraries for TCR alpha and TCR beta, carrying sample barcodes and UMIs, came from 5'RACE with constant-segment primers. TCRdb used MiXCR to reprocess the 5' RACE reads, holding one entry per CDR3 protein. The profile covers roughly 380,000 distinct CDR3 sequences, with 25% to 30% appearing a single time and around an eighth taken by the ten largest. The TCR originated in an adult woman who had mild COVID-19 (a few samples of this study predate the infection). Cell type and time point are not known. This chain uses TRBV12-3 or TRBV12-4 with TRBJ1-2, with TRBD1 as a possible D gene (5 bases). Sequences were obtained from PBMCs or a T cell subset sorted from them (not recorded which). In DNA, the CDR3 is TGTGCCACATGGCAGGGAGGGTATGGCTACACCTTC. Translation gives CATWQGGYGYTF.